The table lists the clone carrying this T cell receptor beta chain with a count of one. This sample was taken from a study of cytomegalovirus exposure and HLA in healthy donors. Vbeta (60) and Jbeta (13) primers were used in the PCR. Using immunoSEQ multiplex PCR, the repertoire was profiled, and TCRdb retains in-frame clones only, with some absent. The sample records about 60,000 clones, more than 75% being singletons. The CDR3 totals 14 residues. In germline, CDR1 is SQVTM, CDR2 ANQGSEA. V lost 3 bases to trimming and J lost 2 bases, with 8 bases between them. The TCR sequence derives from a male donor in good health and CMV-seronegative. The sequenced sample consisted of PBMCs. This chain joins TRBV29-1 and TRBJ2-6; TRBD2 is a possible D gene (6 bases). DNA for the CDR3: TGCAGCGTTGAGTCGGGAGCTGGGGCCAACGTCCTGACTTTC. Protein: CSVESGAGANVLTF. Variable domain in full (rest from reference TRBV29-1 and TRBJ2-6): SAVISQKPSRDICQRGTSLTIQCQVDSQVTMMFWYRQQPGQSLTLIATANQGSEATYESGFVIDKFPISRPNLTFSTLTVSNMSPEDSSIYLCSVESGAGANVLTFGAGSRLTVL.